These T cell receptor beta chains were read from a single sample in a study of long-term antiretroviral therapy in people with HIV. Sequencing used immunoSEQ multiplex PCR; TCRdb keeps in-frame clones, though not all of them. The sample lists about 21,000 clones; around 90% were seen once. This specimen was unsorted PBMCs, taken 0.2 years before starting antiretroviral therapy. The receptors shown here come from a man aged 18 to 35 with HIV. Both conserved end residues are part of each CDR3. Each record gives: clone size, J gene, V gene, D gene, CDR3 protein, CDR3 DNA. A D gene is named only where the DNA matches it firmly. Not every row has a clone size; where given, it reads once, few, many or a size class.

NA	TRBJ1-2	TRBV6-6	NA	CASSQPGQVDYTF	TGTGCCAGCAGCCAACCGGGGCAAGTCGACTACACCTTC
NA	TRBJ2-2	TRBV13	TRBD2	CASSHFGTSGSGIGELFF	TGTGCCAGCAGCCACTTTGGGACTAGCGGGAGTGGGATCGGGGAGCTGTTTTTT
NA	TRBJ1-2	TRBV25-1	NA	CASVGGLYGYTF	TGTGCCAGCGTTGGAGGCCTCTATGGCTACACCTTC
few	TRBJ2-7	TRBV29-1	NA	CSVKPQNRDGLEQYF	TGCAGCGTCAAGCCTCAAAACCGGGACGGACTCGAGCAGTACTTC
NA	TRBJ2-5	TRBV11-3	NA	CASSLSGGETQYF	TGTGCCAGCAGCTTGTCTGGTGGAGAGACCCAGTACTTC
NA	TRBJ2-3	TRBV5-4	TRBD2	CASSLGSGGGSDTQYF	TGTGCCAGCAGCCTAGGTAGCGGGGGGGGGTCAGATACGCAGTATTTT
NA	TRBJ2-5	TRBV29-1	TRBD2	CSVEVVSGGPQETQYF	TGCAGCGTTGAAGTGGTTAGCGGGGGACCTCAAGAGACCCAGTACTTC
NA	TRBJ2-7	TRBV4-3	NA	CASSPGGIGEQYF	TGCGCCAGCAGCCCCGGGGGTATCGGCGAGCAGTACTTC
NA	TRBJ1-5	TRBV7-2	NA	CASSSRRGGDQPQHF	TGTGCCAGCAGCTCCCGGCGCGGGGGGGATCAGCCCCAGCATTTT
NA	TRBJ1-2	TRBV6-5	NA	CASSRGVRGYTF	TGTGCCAGCTCTAGGGGGGTCCGGGGCTACACCTTC
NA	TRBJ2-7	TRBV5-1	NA	CASSFTGYEQYF	TGCGCCAGCAGCTTCACGGGCTACGAGCAGTACTTC
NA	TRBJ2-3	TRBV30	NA	CAWGTASDTQYF	TGTGCCTGGGGGACGGCGTCTGATACGCAGTATTTT
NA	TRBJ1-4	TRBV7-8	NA	CASSPPRGKLFF	TGTGCCAGCAGCCCCCCCCGGGGGAAACTGTTTTTT
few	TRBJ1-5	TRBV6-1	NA	CASSGPGSQPQHF	TGTGCCAGCAGTGGGCCGGGGAGTCAGCCCCAGCATTTT
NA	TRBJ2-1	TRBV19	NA	CASSISQTGYNEQFF	TGTGCCAGTAGTATTTCCCAGACAGGCTACAATGAGCAGTTCTTC
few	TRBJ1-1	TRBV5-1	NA	CASSSSPTGRMMNTEAFF	TGCGCCAGCAGCTCATCCCCGACAGGCAGGATGATGAACACTGAAGCTTTCTTT
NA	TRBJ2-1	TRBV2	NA	CASSGDSPGEQFF	TGTGCCAGCAGCGGCGACTCCCCGGGGGAGCAGTTCTTC
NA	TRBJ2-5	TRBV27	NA	CASSLSTRETQYF	TGTGCCAGCAGTTTATCCACAAGGGAGACCCAGTACTTC
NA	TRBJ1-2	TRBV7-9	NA	CASSADIPSYGYTF	TGTGCCAGCAGCGCGGACATTCCTTCTTATGGCTACACCTTC
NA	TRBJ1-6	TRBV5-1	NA	CASSPQGSSYNSPLHF	TGCGCCAGCAGTCCCCAGGGGTCTTCCTATAATTCACCCCTCCACTTT
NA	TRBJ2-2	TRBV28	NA	CASSLGQATGELFF	TGTGCCAGCAGTTTAGGGCAAGCCACCGGGGAGCTGTTTTTT
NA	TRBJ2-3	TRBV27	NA	CASSLSTITDTQYF	TGTGCCAGCAGTTTATCTACGATCACAGATACGCAGTATTTT
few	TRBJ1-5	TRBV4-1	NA	CASSQEQGDQPQHF	TGCGCCAGCAGCCAAGAGCAGGGTGATCAGCCCCAGCATTTT
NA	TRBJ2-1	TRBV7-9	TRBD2	CASSSATSGWDEQFF	TGTGCCAGCAGCTCCGCGACTAGCGGATGGGATGAGCAGTTCTTC
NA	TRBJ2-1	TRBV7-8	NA	CASSIGAGDEQFF	TGTGCCAGCAGCATCGGGGCCGGAGATGAGCAGTTCTTC
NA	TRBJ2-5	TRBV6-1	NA	CATPSGRTTGTQYF	TGTGCCACCCCTTCGGGTCGGACTACGGGGACCCAGTACTTC
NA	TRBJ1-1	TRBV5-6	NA	CASSLGDLNTEAFF	TGTGCCAGCAGCTTGGGGGATCTGAACACTGAAGCTTTCTTT
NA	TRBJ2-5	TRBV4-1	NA	CASSQEGEETQYF	TGCGCCAGCAGCCAAGAGGGGGAAGAGACCCAGTACTTC
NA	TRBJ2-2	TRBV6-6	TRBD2	CASSTHGGRTGELFF	TGTGCCAGCAGTACCCACGGGGGGAGAACCGGGGAGCTGTTTTTT
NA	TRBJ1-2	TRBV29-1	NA	CSVEEGESGYTF	TGCAGCGTTGAAGAAGGGGAGTCGGGCTACACCTTC
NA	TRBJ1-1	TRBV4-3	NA	CASSQDLLGGETFF	TGCGCCAGCAGCCAAGATTTGCTTGGGGGTGAGACTTTCTTT
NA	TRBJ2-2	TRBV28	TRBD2	CASKTYSGRGNTGELFF	TGTGCCAGCAAAACATATAGCGGGAGGGGGAACACCGGGGAGCTGTTTTTT
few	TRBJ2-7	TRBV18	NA	CASSPLGLGKLAGTYEQYF	TGTGCCAGCTCACCACTGGGTCTAGGGAAGCTGGCGGGGACCTACGAGCAGTACTTC
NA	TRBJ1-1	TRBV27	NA	CASSLSTNTEAFF	TGTGCCAGCAGTTTATCGACTAACACTGAAGCTTTCTTT
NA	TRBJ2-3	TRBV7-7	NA	CASSPGTGTDTQYF	TGTGCTAGCAGCCCTGGGACCGGCACAGATACGCAGTATTTT
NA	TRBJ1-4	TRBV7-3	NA	CASSLIRAGNEKLFF	TGTGCCAGCAGCTTAATACGGGCAGGGAATGAAAAACTGTTTTTT
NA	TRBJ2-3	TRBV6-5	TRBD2	CASRERGGIDTQYF	TGTGCCAGCAGAGAGCGGGGGGGCATAGATACGCAGTATTTT
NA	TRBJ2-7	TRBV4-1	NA	CASSQDRVGSYEQYF	TGCGCCAGCAGCCAAGACAGGGTTGGGTCCTACGAGCAGTACTTC
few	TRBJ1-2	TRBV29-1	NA	CSVVFLGGYTF	TGCAGCGTTGTCTTTTTGGGGGGCTACACCTTC
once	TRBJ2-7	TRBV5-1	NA	CASSLGPEFYEQYF	TGCGCCAGCAGCTTGGGACCAGAGTTCTACGAGCAGTACTTC
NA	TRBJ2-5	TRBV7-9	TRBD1	CASSWDRGETQYF	TGTGCCAGCAGTTGGGACAGGGGGGAGACCCAGTACTTC
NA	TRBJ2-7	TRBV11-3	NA	CASSLNAGEQYF	TGTGCCAGCAGCTTAAACGCGGGAGAGCAGTACTTC
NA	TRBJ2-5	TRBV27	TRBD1	CASSDRGIQETQYF	TGTGCCAGCAGCGACAGGGGGATCCAAGAGACCCAGTACTTC
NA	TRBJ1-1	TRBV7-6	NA	CASTSRMANTEAFF	TGTGCCAGCACCTCACGTATGGCGAACACTGAAGCTTTCTTT
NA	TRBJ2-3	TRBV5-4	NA	CASSLGPMADTQYF	TGTGCCAGCAGCTTGGGCCCGATGGCAGATACGCAGTATTTT
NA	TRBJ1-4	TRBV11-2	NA	CASSLRRGEKLFF	TGTGCCAGCAGCTTACGCCGGGGTGAAAAACTGTTTTTT
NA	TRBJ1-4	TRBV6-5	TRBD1	CASSYSGDRVNLFF	TGTGCCAGCAGTTACTCGGGTGACAGGGTGAATCTGTTTTTT
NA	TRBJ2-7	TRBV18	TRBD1	CASSASTDRGGDEQYF	TGTGCCAGCTCAGCCTCGACGGACAGGGGAGGCGACGAGCAGTACTTC
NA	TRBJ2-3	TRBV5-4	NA	CASTTQGIPTDTQYF	TGTGCCAGCACAACCCAGGGGATACCCACAGATACGCAGTATTTT
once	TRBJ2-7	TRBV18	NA	CASSVRRESHEQYF	TGTGCCAGCTCAGTTAGGCGGGAATCACACGAGCAGTACTTC
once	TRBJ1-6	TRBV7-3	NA	CASSPVVLSPLHF	TGTGCCAGCAGCCCCGTTGTTCTCTCACCCCTCCACTTT
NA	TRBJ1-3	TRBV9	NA	CASSARTGDSGNTIYF	TGTGCCAGCAGCGCCCGTACAGGAGACTCTGGAAACACCATATATTTT
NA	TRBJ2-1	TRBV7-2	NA	CASSQPGRRYNEQFF	TGTGCCAGCAGCCAACCTGGGCGGCGGTACAATGAGCAGTTCTTC
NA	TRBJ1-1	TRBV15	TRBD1	CATSRDTTGVGTEAFF	TGTGCCACCAGCAGAGACACAACAGGGGTTGGGACTGAAGCTTTCTTT
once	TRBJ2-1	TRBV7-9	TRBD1	CASSFRGTGGWDEQFF	TGTGCCAGCAGCTTCCGTGGGACAGGGGGCTGGGATGAGCAGTTCTTC
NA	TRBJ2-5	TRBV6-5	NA	CASRAGLQETQYF	TGTGCCAGCAGGGCGGGGCTGCAAGAGACCCAGTACTTC
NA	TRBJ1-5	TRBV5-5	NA	CASSLGGGQPQHF	TGTGCCAGCAGCTTGGGTGGGGGGCAGCCCCAGCATTTT
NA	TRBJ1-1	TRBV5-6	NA	CASSPGDTEAFF	TGTGCCAGCAGTCCAGGGGACACTGAAGCTTTCTTT
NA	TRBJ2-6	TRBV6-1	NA	CASQLSGANVLTF	TGTGCCAGCCAGCTCTCTGGGGCCAACGTCCTGACTTTC